This T cell receptor (beta chain) was recorded in a study of T cell repertoires in cytomegalovirus infection. About the research overall: Recently identified HLA-C-restricted CMV epitopes were among the peptides used. Whole-study findings and limits: There were HLA-C-restricted CMV-specific TCR beta clonotypes dominating the ex vivo response. Cumulated frequencies of public TCR beta families served to identify carriers of CMV plus the relevant HLA.

A remark on this clonotype: What it recognizes is unknown.

TCRdb passed the reads through MiXCR, listing each CDR3 protein once. Here the sample spans around 500,000 distinct CDR3 sequences, roughly 43% being singletons. Between the trimmed V and J ends, which lost 2 bases and 3 bases, there was a span of 7 bases. This CDR3 is 13 amino acids long. Germline V lookup: CDR1 SGHVS, CDR2 FNYEAQ. Sequencing was performed on cultured PBMCs, taken from culture after CMV antigen stimulation. The J gene is TRBJ1-2, the V gene TRBV7-6, with D possibly being TRBD1 (6 bases). The sequence was obtained from a human donor in good health (CMV status not recorded). Some clones in this sample may be carry-over from other donors' samples. The CDR3 spells CASSLNRDYGYTF. The CDR3, as DNA: TGTGCCAGCAGCTTAAACAGGGACTATGGCTACACCTTC.